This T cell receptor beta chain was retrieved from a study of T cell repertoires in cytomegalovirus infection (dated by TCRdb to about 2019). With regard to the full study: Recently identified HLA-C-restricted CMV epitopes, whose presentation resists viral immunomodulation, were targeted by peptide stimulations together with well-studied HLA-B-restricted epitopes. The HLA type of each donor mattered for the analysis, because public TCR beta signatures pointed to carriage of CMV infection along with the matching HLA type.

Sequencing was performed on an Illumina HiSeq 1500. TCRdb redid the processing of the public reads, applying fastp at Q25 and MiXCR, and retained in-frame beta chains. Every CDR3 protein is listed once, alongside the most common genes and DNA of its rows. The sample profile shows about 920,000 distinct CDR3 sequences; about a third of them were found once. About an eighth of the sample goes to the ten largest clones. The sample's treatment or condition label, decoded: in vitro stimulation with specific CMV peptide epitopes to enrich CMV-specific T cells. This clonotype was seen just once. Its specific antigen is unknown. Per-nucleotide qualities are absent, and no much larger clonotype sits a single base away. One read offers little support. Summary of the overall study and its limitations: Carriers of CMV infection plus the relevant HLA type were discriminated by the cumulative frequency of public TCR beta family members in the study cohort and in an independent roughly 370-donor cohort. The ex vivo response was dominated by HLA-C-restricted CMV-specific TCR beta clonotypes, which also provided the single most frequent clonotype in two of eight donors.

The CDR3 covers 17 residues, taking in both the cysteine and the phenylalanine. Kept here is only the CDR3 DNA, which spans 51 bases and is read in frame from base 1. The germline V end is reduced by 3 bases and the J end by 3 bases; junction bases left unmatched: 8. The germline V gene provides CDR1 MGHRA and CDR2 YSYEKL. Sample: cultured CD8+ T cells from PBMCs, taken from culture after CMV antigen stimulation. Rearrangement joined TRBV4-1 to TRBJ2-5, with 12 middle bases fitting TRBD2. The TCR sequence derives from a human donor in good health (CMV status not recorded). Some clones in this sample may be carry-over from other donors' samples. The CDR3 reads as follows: CASSHPGLAGLKETQYF. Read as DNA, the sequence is TGCGCCAGCAGCCATCCAGGACTAGCGGGATTAAAAGAGACCCAGTACTTC.